These T cell receptor beta chains were read from a single sample in a study of OX40 agonist ivuxolimab in advanced cancers. Sequencing was performed with immunoSEQ multiplex PCR; in TCRdb, only in-frame clones are kept and a portion is missing. The sample has about 100,000 clones; 90% are singletons. The sample here was CD4+ or CD8+ T cells sorted from blood, taken in a trial of the OX40 agonist ivuxolimab. These receptors originate from an adult with an advanced solid tumor such as melanoma, head and neck, liver or kidney cancer. Both conserved end residues are part of each CDR3. D genes are given only for firm matches. A clone size is listed for some rows: how often the clone was seen (once, few, many), or a class if it is expanded.

V gene,D gene,J gene,clone size,CDR3 DNA,CDR3 protein
TRBV7-2,NA,TRBJ1-4,NA,TGTGCCAGCAGCTTAGGTGCCGGTGAAAAACTGTTTTTT,CASSLGAGEKLFF
TRBV2,TRBD1,TRBJ1-1,NA,TGTGCCAGCAAACAGGGGGCTAATACCGTTGAAGCTTTCTTT,CASKQGANTVEAFF
TRBV6-6,NA,TRBJ1-6,once,TGTGCCAGCAGACCACTCTCCGGGAGTCCCAATCACTTT,CASRPLSGSPNHF
TRBV18,NA,TRBJ2-3,NA,TGTGCCAGCTCACCACAGCCTCGGGTGTCAGATACGCAGTATTTT,CASSPQPRVSDTQYF
TRBV18,TRBD1,TRBJ1-1,NA,TGTGCCAGCTCAAGCCAGGGGGCGTACACTGAAGCTTTCTTT,CASSSQGAYTEAFF
TRBV2,NA,TRBJ2-3,NA,TGTGCCAGCAGTGCGGGTAGGATATACACAGATACGCAGTATTTT,CASSAGRIYTDTQYF
TRBV2,NA,TRBJ2-1,NA,TGTGCCAGCACCTCCGGGACAACTAACGTCGATGAGCAGTTCTTC,CASTSGTTNVDEQFF
TRBV6-5,NA,TRBJ2-7,NA,TGTGCCAGCAGGGGTCTAGTGGAAGCATCCTACGAGCAGTACTTC,CASRGLVEASYEQYF
TRBV7-2,TRBD2,TRBJ2-1,few,TGTGCCAGCAGCTTAGTGGCGGGAGGGCTCTACAATGAGCAGTTCTTC,CASSLVAGGLYNEQFF
TRBV7-2,NA,TRBJ1-1,NA,TGTGCCAGCAGCTTAGAAGTCAGAATAAGGGCTTTCTTT,CASSLEVRIRAFF
TRBV6-6,TRBD2,TRBJ2-1,NA,TGTGCCAGCACTTTGCGGGAGGAGGGTCAGCAGTTCTTC,CASTLREEGQQFF
TRBV5-5,NA,TRBJ1-5,NA,TGTGCCAGCAGCTTGGAACAGAACAATCAGCCCCAGCATTTT,CASSLEQNNQPQHF
TRBV18,NA,TRBJ2-5,NA,TGTGCCAGCTCACCGGGAACTCAAGAGACCCAGTACTTC,CASSPGTQETQYF
TRBV21-1,NA,TRBJ2-1,NA,TGTGCCAGCAGCAAGGGTGGGCGTCCAGCGGAAATCTACAATGAGCAGTTCTTC,CASSKGGRPAEIYNEQFF
TRBV5-1,TRBD1,TRBJ2-1,NA,TGCGCCAGCAGTGAAACCGCCGGGACAGGGCACAATGAGCAGTTCTTC,CASSETAGTGHNEQFF
TRBV18,TRBD2,TRBJ2-3,NA,TGTGCCAGCTCACCCTCGAAAGGACTAGCGGGAGTGCCAGATACGCAGTATTTT,CASSPSKGLAGVPDTQYF
TRBV7-6,NA,TRBJ2-4,NA,TGTGCCAGCAGCTTAGGGGGACAGGGGACTAGCGAGAAAAACATTCAGTACTTC,CASSLGGQGTSEKNIQYF
TRBV27,TRBD1,TRBJ1-1,NA,TGTGCCAGCAGGATTGACAGGGGCTACACTGAAGCTTTCTTT,CASRIDRGYTEAFF